The entry below describes one T cell receptor (beta chain). The antigen is unknown. The V gene end was trimmed by 4 bases and the J gene end by 5 bases; junction bases not matched to a gene: 2. This CDR3 is 14 amino acids long. Per the germline V gene, CDR1 is SGHNT and CDR2 is YYREEE (reference sequence). This entry is derived from a study of T cells in Graves' hyperthyroidism and ophthalmopathy. General study points: A model of 13 V-J pairs discriminated ophthalmopathy from stable hyperthyroidism.

Amplification targeted TCR beta CDR3 regions from RNA transcripts. The HTBI primer set served for first-round RT-PCR of the TCR CDR3. One entry per CDR3 protein, called by TCRdb with MiXCR from the multiplex PCR reads. The repertoire has more than 550,000 distinct CDR3 sequences, roughly a sixth of them found once; the top ten carry over 15%. Uncontrolled infection, other autoimmune disease, pregnancy and lactation each barred patients from inclusion. The blood sample dates from first hyperthyroidism diagnosis, preceding any ophthalmopathy symptoms. The sequencing sample was made of blood. J is TRBJ2-1 and V is TRBV5-4; the match to TRBD2 covers 11 bases. The receptor was derived from a woman in her fifties or sixties with Graves' hyperthyroidism that later progressed to Graves' ophthalmopathy. CDR3 protein: CASSKTSGDNEQFF. CDR3 coding DNA: TGTGCCAGCAGCAAGACTAGCGGGGACAATGAGCAGTTCTTC. Complete variable domain (other parts from reference TRBV5-4 and TRBJ2-1): ETGVTQSPTHLIKTRGQQVTLRCSSQSGHNTVSWYQQALGQGPQFIFQYYREEENGRGNFPPRFSGLQFPNYSSELNVNALELDDSALYLCASSKTSGDNEQFFGPGTRLTVL.